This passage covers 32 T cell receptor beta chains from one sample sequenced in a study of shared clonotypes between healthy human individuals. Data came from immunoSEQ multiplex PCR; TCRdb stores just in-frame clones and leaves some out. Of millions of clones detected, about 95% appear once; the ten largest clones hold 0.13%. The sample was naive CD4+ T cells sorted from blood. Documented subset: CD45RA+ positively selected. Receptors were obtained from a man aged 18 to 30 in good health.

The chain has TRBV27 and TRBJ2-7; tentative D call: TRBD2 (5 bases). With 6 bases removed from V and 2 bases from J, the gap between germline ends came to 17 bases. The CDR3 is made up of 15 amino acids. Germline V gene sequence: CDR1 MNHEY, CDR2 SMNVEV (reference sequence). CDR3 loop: CASSPGERPTYEQYF. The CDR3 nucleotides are TGTGCCAGCAGCCCCGGGGAGCGGCCTACCTACGAGCAGTACTTC.

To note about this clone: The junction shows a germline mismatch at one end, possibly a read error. In nucleotides, the CDR3 is TGCGCCAGCAGCCAAGACGGGAACGCTGAAGCTTTCTTT. Translating it yields CASSQDGNAEAFF. The chain couples TRBV5-1 to TRBJ1-1, with D unclear. The CDR3 is 13 residues long. Germline CDR1 and CDR2: SGHRS and YFSETQ.

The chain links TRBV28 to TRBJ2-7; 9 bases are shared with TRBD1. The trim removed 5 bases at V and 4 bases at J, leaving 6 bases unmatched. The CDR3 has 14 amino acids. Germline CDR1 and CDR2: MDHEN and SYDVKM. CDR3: CASSTSGQGYEQYF. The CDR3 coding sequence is TGTGCCAGCAGTACCAGCGGACAGGGGTACGAGCAGTACTTC.

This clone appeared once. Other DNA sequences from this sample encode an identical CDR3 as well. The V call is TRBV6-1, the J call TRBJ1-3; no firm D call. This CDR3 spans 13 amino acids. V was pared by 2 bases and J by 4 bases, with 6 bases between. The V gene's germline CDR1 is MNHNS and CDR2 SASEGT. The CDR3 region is CASSETGGNTIYF. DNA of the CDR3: TGTGCCAGCAGTGAAACGGGAGGAAACACCATATATTTT.

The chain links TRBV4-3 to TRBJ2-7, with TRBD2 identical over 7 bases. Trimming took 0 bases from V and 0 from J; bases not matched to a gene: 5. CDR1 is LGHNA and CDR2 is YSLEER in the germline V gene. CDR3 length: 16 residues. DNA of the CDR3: TGCGCCAGCAGCCAAGATCAAGGGGAGGGCTCCTACGAGCAGTACTTC. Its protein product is CASSQDQGEGSYEQYF.

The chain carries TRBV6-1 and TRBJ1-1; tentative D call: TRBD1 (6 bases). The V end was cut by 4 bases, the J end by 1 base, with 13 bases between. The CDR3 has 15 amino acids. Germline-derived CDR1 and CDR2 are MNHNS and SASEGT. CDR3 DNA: TGTGCCAGCAGTGCATTAAGGACAGCGAACACTGAAGCTTTCTTT. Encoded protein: CASSALRTANTEAFF.

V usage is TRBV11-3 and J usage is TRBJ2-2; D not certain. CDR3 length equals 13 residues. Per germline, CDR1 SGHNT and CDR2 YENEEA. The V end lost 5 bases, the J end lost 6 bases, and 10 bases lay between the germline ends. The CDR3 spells CASSRGASGELFF. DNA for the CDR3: TGTGCCAGCAGCCGAGGAGCTTCCGGGGAGCTGTTTTTT.

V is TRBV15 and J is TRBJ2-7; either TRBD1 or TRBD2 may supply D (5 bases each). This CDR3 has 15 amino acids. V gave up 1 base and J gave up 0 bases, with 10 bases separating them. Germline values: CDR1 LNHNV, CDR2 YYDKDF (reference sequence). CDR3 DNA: TGTGCCACCAGCAGAGGGGACGGAAACTCCTACGAGCAGTACTTC. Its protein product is CATSRGDGNSYEQYF.

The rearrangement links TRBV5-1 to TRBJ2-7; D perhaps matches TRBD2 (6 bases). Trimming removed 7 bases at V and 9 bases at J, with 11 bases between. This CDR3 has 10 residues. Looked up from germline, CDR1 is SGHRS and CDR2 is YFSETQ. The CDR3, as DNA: TGCGCCAGCGGCGGGAATGGGCAGTACTTC. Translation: CASGGNGQYF.

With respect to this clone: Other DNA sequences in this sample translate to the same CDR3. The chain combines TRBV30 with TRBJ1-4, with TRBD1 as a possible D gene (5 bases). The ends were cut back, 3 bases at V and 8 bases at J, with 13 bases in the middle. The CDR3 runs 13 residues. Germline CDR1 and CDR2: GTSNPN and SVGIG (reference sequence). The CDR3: CAWSGTAPEKLFF. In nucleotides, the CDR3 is TGTGCCTGGAGCGGGACCGCTCCCGAAAAACTGTTTTTT.

CDR3 sequence reads: CASSPDSYSYEQYF. In DNA, the CDR3 is TGTGCCAGCAGCCCGGACAGCTACTCCTACGAGCAGTACTTC. The genes are TRBV7-2 and TRBJ2-7; weak D call: TRBD1 (6 bases). Germline V gene sequence: CDR1 SGHTA, CDR2 FQGNSA. The CDR3 sequence is 14 residues long. Trimming left V 5 bases short and J 0 bases short, with 11 bases between.

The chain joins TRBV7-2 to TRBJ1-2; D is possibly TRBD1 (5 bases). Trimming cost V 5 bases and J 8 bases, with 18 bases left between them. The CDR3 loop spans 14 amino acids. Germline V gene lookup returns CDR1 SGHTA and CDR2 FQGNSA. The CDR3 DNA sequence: TGTGCCAGCAGCCGTCCATCCGCAGGGCAAGGCTACACCTTC. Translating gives CASSRPSAGQGYTF.

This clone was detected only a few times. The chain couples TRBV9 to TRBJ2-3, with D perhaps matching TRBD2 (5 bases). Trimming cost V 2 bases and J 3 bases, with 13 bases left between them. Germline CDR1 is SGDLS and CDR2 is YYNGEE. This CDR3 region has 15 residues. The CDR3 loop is CASSVLGLLTDTQYF. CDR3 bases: TGTGCCAGCAGCGTCCTCGGACTCCTGACAGATACGCAGTATTTT.

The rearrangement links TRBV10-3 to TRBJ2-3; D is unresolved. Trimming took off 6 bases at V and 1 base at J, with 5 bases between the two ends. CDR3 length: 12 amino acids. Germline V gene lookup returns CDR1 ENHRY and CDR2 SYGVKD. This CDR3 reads CAIRGGTDTQYF. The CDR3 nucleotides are TGTGCCATCAGGGGTGGCACAGATACGCAGTATTTT.

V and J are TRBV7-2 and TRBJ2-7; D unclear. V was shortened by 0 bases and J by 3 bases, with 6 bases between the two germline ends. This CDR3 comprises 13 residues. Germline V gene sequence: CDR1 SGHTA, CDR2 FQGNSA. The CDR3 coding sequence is TGTGCCAGCAGCTTAGCCCCAAACTACGAGCAGTACTTC. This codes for CASSLAPNYEQYF. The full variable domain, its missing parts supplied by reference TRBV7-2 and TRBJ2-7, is GAGVSQSPSNKVTEKGKDVELRCDPISGHTALYWYRQSLGQGLEFLIYFQGNSAPDKSGLPSDRFSAERTGGSVSTLTIQRTQQEDSAVYLCASSLAPNYEQYFGPGTRLTVT.

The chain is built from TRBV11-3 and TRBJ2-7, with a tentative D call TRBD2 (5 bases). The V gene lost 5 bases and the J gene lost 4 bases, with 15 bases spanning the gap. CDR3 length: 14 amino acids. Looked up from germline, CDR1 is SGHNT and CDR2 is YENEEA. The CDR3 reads CASSPGIGVYEQYF. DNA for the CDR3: TGTGCCAGCAGCCCGGGGATCGGAGTGTACGAGCAGTACTTC.

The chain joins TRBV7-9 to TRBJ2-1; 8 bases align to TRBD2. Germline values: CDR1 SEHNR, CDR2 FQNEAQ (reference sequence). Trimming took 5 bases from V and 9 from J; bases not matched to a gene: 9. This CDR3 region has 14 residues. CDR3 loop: CASSPPALAVEQFF. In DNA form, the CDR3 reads TGTGCCAGCAGCCCCCCGGCACTAGCGGTTGAGCAGTTCTTC. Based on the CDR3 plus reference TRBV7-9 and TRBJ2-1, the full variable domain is DTGVSQNPRHKITKRGQNVTFRCDPISEHNRLYWYRQTLGQGPEFLTYFQNEAQLEKSRLLSDRFSAERPKGSFSTLEIQRTEQGDSAMYLCASSPPALAVEQFFGPGTRLTVL.

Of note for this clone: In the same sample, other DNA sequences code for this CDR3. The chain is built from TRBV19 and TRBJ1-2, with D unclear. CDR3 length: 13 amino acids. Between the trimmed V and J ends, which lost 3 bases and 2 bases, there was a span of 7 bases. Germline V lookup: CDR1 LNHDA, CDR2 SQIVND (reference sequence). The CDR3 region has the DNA TGTGCCAGTAGTATCGGCGGGAACTATGGCTACACCTTC. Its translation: CASSIGGNYGYTF.

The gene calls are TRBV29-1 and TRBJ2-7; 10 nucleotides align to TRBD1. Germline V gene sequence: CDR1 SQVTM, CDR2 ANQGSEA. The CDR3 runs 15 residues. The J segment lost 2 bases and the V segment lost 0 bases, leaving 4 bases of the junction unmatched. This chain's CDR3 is CSVEDGGQGPYEQYF. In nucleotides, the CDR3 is TGCAGCGTTGAAGATGGGGGACAGGGGCCCTACGAGCAGTACTTC.

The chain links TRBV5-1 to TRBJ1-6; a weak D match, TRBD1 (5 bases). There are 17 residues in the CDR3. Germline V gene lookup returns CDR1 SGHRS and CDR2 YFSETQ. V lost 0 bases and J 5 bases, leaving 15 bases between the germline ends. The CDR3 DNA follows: TGCGCCAGCAGCTTGGGGGACCGGCCCCTGGATAATTCACCCCTCCACTTT. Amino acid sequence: CASSLGDRPLDNSPLHF.

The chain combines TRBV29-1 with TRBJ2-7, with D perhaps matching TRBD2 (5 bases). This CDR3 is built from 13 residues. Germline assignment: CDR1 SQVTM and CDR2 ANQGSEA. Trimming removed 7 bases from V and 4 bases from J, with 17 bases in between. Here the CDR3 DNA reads TGCAGCGCTCAGTCAGGAGGATTGTACGAGCAGTACTTC. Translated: CSAQSGGLYEQYF.

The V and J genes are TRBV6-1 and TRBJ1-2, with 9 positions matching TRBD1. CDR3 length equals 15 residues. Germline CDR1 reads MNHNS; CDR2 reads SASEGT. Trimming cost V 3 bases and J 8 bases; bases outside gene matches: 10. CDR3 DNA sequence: TGTGCCAGCAGTGACTCTCTACAGGGGGCTCGGGGCTACACCTTC. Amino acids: CASSDSLQGARGYTF.

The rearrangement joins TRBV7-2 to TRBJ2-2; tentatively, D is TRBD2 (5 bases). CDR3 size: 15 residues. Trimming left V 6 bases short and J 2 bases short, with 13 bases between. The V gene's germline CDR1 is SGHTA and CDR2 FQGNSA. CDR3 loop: CASRAHGINTGELFF. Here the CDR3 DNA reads TGTGCCAGCAGGGCTCACGGGATTAACACCGGGGAGCTGTTTTTT.

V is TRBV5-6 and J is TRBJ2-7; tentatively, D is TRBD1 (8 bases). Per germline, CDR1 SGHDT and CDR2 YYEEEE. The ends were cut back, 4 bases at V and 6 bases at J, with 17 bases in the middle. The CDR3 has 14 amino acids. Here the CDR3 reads CASSKTGEGIEQYF. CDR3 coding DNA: TGTGCCAGCAGCAAGACAGGGGAGGGGATCGAGCAGTACTTC.

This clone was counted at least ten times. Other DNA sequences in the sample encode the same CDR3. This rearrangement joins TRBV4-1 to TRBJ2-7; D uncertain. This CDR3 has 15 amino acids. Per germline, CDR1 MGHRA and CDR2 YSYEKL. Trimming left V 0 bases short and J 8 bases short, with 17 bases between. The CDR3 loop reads CASSQDLGTLVKQYF. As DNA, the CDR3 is TGCGCCAGCAGCCAAGATTTGGGTACTCTTGTCAAGCAGTACTTC.

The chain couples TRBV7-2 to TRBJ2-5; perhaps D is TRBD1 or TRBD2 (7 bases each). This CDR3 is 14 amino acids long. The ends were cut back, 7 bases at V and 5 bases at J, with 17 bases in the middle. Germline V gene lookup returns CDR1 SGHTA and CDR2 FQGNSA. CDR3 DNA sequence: TGTGCCAGCAACCGACAGGGAGGGGGGGAGACCCAGTACTTC. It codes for CASNRQGGGETQYF.

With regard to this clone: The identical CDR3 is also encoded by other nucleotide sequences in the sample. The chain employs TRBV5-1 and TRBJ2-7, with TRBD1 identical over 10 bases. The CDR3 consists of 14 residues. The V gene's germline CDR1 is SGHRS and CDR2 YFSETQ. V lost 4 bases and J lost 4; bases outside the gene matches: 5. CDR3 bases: TGCGCCAGCAGCCCCGAGGGACAGGGGTACGAGCAGTACTTC. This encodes CASSPEGQGYEQYF.

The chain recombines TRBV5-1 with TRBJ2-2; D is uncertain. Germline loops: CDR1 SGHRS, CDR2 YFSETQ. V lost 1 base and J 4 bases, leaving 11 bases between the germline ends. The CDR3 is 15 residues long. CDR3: CASSLTALSTGELFF. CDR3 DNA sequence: TGCGCCAGCAGCTTGACAGCCCTTAGCACCGGGGAGCTGTTTTTT.

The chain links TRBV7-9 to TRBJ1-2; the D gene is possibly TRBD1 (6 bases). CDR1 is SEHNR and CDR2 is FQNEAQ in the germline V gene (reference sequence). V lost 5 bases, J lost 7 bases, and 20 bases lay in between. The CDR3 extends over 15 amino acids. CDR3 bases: TGTGCCAGCAGCCTCCCAGGAGGGGGGCTGAGTGGCTACACCTTC. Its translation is CASSLPGGGLSGYTF.

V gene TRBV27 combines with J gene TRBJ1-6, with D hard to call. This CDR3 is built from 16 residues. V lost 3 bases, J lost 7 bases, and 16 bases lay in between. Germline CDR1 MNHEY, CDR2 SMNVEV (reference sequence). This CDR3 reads CASSFEGVTPNSPLHF. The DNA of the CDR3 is TGTGCCAGCAGTTTTGAGGGCGTTACCCCCAATTCACCCCTCCACTTT.

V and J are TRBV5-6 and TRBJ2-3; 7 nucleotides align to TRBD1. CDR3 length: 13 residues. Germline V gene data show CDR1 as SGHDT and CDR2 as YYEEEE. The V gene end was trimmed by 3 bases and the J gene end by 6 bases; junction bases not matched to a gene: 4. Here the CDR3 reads CASSSTRGDTQYF. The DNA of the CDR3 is TGTGCCAGCAGCTCTACCAGGGGGGATACGCAGTATTTT.

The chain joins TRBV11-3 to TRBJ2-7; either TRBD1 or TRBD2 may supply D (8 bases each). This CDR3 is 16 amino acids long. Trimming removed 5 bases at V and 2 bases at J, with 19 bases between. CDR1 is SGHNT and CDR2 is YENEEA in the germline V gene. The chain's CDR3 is CASSPGGTGGAYEQYF. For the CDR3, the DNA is TGTGCCAGCAGCCCGGGGGGGACAGGAGGAGCCTACGAGCAGTACTTC.